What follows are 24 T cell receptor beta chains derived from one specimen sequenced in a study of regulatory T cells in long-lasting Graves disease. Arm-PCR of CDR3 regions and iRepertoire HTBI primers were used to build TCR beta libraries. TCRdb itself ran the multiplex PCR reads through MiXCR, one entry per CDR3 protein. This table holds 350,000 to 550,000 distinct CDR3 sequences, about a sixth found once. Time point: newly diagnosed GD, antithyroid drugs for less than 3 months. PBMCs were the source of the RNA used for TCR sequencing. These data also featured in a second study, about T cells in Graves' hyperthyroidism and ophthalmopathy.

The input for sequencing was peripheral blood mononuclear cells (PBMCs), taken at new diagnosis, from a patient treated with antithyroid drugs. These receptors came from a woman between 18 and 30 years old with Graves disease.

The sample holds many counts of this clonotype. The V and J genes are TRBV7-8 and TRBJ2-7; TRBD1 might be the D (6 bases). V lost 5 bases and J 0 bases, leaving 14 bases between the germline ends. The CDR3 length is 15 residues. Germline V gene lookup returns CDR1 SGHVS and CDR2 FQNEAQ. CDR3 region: CASSKQTGNSYEQYF. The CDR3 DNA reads TGTGCCAGCAGCAAGCAGACAGGAAACTCCTACGAGCAGTACTTC.

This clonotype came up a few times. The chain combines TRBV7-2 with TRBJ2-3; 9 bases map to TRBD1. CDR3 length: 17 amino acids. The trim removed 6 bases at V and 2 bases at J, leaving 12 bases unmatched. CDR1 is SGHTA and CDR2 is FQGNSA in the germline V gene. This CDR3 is CASRTGTGTRPTDTQYF. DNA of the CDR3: TGTGCCAGCAGAACCGGGACAGGGACCCGACCCACAGATACGCAGTATTTT. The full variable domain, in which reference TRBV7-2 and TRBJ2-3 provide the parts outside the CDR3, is GAGVSQSPSNKVTEKGKDVELRCDPISGHTALYWYRQSLGQGLEFLIYFQGNSAPDKSGLPSDRFSAERTGGSVSTLTIQRTQQEDSAVYLCASRTGTGTRPTDTQYFGPGTRLTVL.

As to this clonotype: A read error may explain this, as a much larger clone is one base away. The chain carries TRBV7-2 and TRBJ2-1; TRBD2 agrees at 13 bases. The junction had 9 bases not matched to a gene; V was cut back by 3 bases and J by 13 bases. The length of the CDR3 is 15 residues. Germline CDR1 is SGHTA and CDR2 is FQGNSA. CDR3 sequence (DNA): TGTGCCAGCAGCTTTACTAGCGGGAGGGCTGAGACCCAGTTCTTC. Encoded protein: CASSFTSGRAETQFF. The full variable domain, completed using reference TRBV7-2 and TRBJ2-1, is GAGVSQSPSNKVTEKGKDVELRCDPISGHTALYWYRQSLGQGLEFLIYFQGNSAPDKSGLPSDRFSAERTGGSVSTLTIQRTQQEDSAVYLCASSFTSGRAETQFFGPGTRLTVL.

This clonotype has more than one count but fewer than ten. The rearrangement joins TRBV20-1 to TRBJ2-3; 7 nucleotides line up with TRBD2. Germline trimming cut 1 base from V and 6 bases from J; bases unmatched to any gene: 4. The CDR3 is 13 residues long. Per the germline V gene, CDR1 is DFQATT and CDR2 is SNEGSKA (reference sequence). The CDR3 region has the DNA TGCAGTGCTAGAGGGACTAGTCATGATACGCAGTATTTT. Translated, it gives CSARGTSHDTQYF.

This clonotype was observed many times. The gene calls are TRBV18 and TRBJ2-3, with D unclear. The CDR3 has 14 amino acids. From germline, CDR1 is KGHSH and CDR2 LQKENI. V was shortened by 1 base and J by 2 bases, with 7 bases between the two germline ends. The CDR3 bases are TGTGCCAGCTCACCACTTGGTGACACAGATACGCAGTATTTT. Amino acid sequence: CASSPLGDTDTQYF.

CDR3 region: CASSLGSDRPDTEAFF. In DNA form, the CDR3 reads TGTGCCAGCAGCTTAGGATCGGACAGGCCGGACACTGAAGCTTTCTTT. The chain uses TRBV11-3 and TRBJ1-1; 7 bases align to TRBD1. V dropped 1 base and J dropped 3; count of bases not matched to a gene: 8. This CDR3 is built from 16 residues. Germline V gene lookup returns CDR1 SGHNT and CDR2 YENEEA.

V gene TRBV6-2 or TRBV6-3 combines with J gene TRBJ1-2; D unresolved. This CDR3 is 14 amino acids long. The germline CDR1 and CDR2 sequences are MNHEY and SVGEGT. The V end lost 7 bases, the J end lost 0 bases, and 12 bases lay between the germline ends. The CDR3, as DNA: TGTGCCAGCACCCAGAGCTACACTAACTATGGCTACACCTTC. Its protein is CASTQSYTNYGYTF.

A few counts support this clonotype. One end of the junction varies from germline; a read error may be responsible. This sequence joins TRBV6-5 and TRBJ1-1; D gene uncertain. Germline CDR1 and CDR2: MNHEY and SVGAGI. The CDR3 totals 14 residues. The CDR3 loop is CASSDSATPRGAFF. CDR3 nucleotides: TGTGCCAGCAGTGACTCGGCGACACCCCGAGGAGCTTTCTTT.

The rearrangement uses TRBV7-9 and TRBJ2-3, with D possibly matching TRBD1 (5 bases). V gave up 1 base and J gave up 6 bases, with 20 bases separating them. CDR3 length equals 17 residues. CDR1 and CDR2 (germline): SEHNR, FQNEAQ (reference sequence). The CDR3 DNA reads TGTGCCAGCAGCTTAGAATTTTTCAGGGCAGCTTCGGATACGCAGTATTTT. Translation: CASSLEFFRAASDTQYF.

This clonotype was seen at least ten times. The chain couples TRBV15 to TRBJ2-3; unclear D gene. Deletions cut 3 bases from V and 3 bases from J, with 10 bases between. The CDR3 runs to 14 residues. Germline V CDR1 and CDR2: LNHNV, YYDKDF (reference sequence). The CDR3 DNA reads TGTGCCACCAGCAGCCGAAGAGGAACAGATACGCAGTATTTT. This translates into CATSSRRGTDTQYF.

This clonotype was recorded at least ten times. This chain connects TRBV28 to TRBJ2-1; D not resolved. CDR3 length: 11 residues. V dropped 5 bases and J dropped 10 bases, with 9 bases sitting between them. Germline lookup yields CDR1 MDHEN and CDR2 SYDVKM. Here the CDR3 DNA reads TGTGCCAGCAGTCAGGAGTTGGAGCAGTTCTTC. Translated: CASSQELEQFF. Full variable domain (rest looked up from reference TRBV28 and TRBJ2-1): DVKVTQSSRYLVKRTGEKVFLECVQDMDHENMFWYRQDPGLGLRLIYFSYDVKMKEKGDIPEGYSVSREKKERFSLILESASTNQTSMYLCASSQELEQFFGPGTRLTVL.

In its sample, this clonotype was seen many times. CDR3 in amino acids: CASSSILANEQFF. CDR3 nucleotides: TGTGCCAGCAGTTCGATTCTAGCCAATGAGCAGTTCTTC. This chain connects TRBV28 to TRBJ2-1, with D possibly being TRBD2 (5 bases). The germline V gene has CDR1 MDHEN and CDR2 SYDVKM. Trimming removed 4 bases from V and 6 bases from J, with 10 bases in between. This CDR3 is built from 13 residues.

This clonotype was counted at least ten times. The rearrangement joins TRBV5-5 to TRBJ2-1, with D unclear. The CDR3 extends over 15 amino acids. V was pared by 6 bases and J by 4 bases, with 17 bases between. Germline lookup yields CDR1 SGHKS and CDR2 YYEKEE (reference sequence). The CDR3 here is CASTGSSDFYNEQFF. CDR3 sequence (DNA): TGTGCCAGCACCGGGTCCAGCGATTTTTACAATGAGCAGTTCTTC.

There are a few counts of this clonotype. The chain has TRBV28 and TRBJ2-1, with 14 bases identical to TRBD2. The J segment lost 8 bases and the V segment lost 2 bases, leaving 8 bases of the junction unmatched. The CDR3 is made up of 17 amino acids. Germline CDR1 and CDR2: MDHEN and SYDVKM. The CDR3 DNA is TGTGCCAGCAGTTTAAGGGGACTAGCGGGAGTCCACGATGAGCAGTTCTTC. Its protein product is CASSLRGLAGVHDEQFF.

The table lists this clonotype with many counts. CDR3 sequence reads: CASSFGTGSGYTF. For the CDR3, the DNA is TGTGCCAGCAGTTTCGGGACAGGCTCCGGCTACACCTTC. The chain carries TRBV12-3 or TRBV12-4 and TRBJ1-2, with TRBD1 matching 8 bases. J gave up 8 bases and V 3 bases, and 5 bases lay outside the gene matches. The CDR3 is 13 amino acids.

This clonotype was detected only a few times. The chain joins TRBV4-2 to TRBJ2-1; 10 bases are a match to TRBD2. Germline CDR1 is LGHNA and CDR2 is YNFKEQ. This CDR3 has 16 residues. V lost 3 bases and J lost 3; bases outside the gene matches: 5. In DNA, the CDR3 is TGTGCCAGCAGCCACGATGGACTAGCGGTCTACAATGAGCAGTTCTTC. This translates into CASSHDGLAVYNEQFF.

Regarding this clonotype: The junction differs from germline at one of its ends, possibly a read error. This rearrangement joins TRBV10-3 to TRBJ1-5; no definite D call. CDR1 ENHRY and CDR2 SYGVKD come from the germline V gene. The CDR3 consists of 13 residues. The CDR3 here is CASSSDRNQPQHF. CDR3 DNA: TGTGCCAGCAGTTCGGACCGCAATCAGCCCCAGCATTTT.

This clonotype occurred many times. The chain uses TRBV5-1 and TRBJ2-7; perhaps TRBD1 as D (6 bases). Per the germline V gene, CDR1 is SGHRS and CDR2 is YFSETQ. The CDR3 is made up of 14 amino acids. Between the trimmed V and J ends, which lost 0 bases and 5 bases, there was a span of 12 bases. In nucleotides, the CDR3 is TGCGCCAGCAGCTTGGCCGGACAGCTCCACGAGCAGTACTTC. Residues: CASSLAGQLHEQYF.

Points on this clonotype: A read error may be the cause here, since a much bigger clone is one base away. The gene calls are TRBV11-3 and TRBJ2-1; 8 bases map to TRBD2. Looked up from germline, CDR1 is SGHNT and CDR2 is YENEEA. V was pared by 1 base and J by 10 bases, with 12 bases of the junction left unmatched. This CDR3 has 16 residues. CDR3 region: CASSLVGSGSLYEQFF. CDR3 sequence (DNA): TGTGCCAGCAGCTTAGTAGGGAGCGGGAGTCTCTACGAGCAGTTCTTC.

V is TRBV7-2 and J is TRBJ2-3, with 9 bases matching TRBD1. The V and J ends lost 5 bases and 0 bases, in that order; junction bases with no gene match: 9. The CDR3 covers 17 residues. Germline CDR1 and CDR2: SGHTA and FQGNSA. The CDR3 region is CASSTQPGTGSTDTQYF. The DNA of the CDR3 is TGTGCCAGCAGCACCCAACCCGGGACAGGGAGCACAGATACGCAGTATTTT.

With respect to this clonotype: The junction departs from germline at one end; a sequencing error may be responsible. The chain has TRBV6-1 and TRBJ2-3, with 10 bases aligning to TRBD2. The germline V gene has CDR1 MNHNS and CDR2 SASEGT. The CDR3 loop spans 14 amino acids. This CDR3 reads CASSRTSGTDTQCF. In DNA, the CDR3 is TGTGCCAGCAGTCGGACTAGCGGCACAGATACGCAGTGTTTT.

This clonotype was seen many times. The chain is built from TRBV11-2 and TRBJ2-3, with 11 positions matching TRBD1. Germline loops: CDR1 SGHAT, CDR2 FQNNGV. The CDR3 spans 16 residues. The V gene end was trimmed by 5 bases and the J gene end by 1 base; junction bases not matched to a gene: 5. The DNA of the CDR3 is TGTGCCAGCAGCGCGGACAGGGGGCAGGGCACAGATACGCAGTATTTT. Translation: CASSADRGQGTDTQYF.

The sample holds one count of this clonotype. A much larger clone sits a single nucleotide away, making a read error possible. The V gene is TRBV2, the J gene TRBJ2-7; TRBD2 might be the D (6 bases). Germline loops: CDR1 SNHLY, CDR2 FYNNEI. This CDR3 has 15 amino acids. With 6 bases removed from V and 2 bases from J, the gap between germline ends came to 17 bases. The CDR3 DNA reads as TGTGCCAGCAGCTTCCGGGACTGGGCGCCCTACGAGCAGTACTTC. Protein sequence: CASSFRDWAPYEQYF.

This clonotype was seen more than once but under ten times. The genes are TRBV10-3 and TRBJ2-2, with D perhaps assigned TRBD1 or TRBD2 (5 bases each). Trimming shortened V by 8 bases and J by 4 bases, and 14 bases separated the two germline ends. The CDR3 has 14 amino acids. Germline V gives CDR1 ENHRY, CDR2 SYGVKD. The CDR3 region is CAIGPIGGTGELFF. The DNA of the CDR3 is TGTGCCATCGGCCCGATTGGGGGCACCGGGGAGCTGTTTTTT.